Each of the 21 T cell receptor beta chains below was sequenced from the same sample in a study of siplizumab effects on memory and regulatory T cells. Some clones are missing from TCRdb's copy, which holds only in-frame ones; the method was immunoSEQ multiplex PCR. This table holds roughly 100,000 clones, nearly 95% found once. The sequenced sample was Tregs sorted from blood. Every receptor here comes from a human donor in good health.

The V gene is TRBV4-2, the J gene TRBJ1-2; no firm D call. V was pared by 0 bases and J by 8 bases, with 16 bases between. This CDR3 has 15 amino acids. In germline, CDR1 is LGHNA, CDR2 YNFKEQ. The CDR3 protein is CASSQDPRSLYGYTF. Written as DNA, the CDR3 is TGTGCCAGCAGCCAAGATCCTAGGTCCCTGTACGGCTACACCTTC.

V usage is TRBV27 and J usage is TRBJ1-1; D may be TRBD1 (6 bases). V was cut by 2 bases and J by 6 bases, with 16 bases left in between. The germline V gene encodes CDR1 MNHEY and CDR2 SMNVEV (reference sequence). The CDR3 sequence is 15 residues long. The CDR3 nucleotides read TGTGCCAGCAGTTTAATTGGGGGGCCCGGAGCTGAAGCTTTCTTT. Translation: CASSLIGGPGAEAFF.

This chain joins TRBV5-4 and TRBJ2-1, with D unclear. Germline loops: CDR1 SGHNT, CDR2 YYREEE (reference sequence). The CDR3 is 14 residues long. Between the trimmed V and J ends, which lost 1 base and 5 bases, there was a span of 10 bases. The CDR3 reads CASSLRQLNNEQFF. Here the CDR3 DNA reads TGTGCCAGCAGCTTGAGGCAGCTAAACAATGAGCAGTTCTTC. Drawing the rest from reference TRBV5-4 and TRBJ2-1, the complete variable domain is ETGVTQSPTHLIKTRGQQVTLRCSSQSGHNTVSWYQQALGQGPQFIFQYYREEENGRGNFPPRFSGLQFPNYSSELNVNALELDDSALYLCASSLRQLNNEQFFGPGTRLTVL.

This clone was picked up one time. CDR3 amino acids: CASIGPGGEQYF. CDR3 in DNA: TGCGCCAGCATCGGCCCGGGGGGCGAGCAGTACTTC. The rearrangement joins TRBV5-1 to TRBJ2-7; 7 positions agree with TRBD2. Germline loops: CDR1 SGHRS, CDR2 YFSETQ. The CDR3 is made up of 12 amino acids. J lost 6 bases, V lost 6 bases, and 6 bases had no gene match.

The chain carries TRBV27 and TRBJ2-4; 8 positions match TRBD1. The CDR3 is made up of 16 amino acids. J lost 0 bases, V lost 5 bases, and 6 bases had no gene match. The germline V gene encodes CDR1 MNHEY and CDR2 SMNVEV (reference sequence). The CDR3 here is CASSPGTGLAKNIQYF. CDR3 in DNA: TGTGCCAGCAGTCCCGGGACAGGCCTAGCCAAAAACATTCAGTACTTC.

This clone was observed a few times. The CDR3 is CASSLGQGSGYTF. The CDR3 bases are TGTGCCAGCTCGCTGGGACAGGGATCTGGCTACACCTTC. The chain combines TRBV18 with TRBJ1-2, with 9 bases aligning to TRBD1. The V gene's germline CDR1 is KGHSH and CDR2 LQKENI. J gave up 7 bases and V 6 bases, and 6 bases lay outside the gene matches. CDR3 size: 13 residues.

The rearrangement links TRBV29-1 to TRBJ2-1, with D uncertain. This CDR3 contains 13 residues. Trimming shortened V by 6 bases and J by 0 bases, and 9 bases separated the two germline ends. The germline V gene has CDR1 SQVTM and CDR2 ANQGSEA. The CDR3 region has the DNA TGCAGCGTCACAACCGACTCCTACAATGAGCAGTTCTTC. Its translation: CSVTTDSYNEQFF.

The rearrangement joins TRBV5-4 to TRBJ1-2, with D possibly matching TRBD1 (5 bases). CDR3 length equals 14 residues. Trimming cost V 4 bases and J 8 bases, with 18 bases left between them. The germline CDR1 and CDR2 sequences are SGHNT and YYREEE (reference sequence). The CDR3 loop is CASSPPGGGSGYTF. The CDR3 bases are TGTGCCAGCAGCCCTCCCGGGGGGGGAAGCGGCTACACCTTC.

The sample holds a few counts of this clone. The chain joins TRBV11-3 to TRBJ1-2; 8 bases are shared with TRBD1. CDR3 length equals 14 residues. Per germline, CDR1 SGHNT and CDR2 YENEEA. J lost 4 bases, V lost 1 base, and 2 bases had no gene match. The CDR3 spells CASSLAGQVYGYTF. The CDR3 DNA sequence: TGTGCCAGCAGCTTAGCGGGACAGGTCTATGGCTACACCTTC.

The rearrangement joins TRBV11-3 to TRBJ1-2, with D hard to call. In germline, CDR1 is SGHNT, CDR2 YENEEA. The CDR3 spans 13 residues. The germline V and J ends were trimmed by 5 bases and 8 bases, with 15 bases remaining between them. The CDR3 DNA follows: TGTGCCAGCAGCATACTCTCCCAAGGGGGCTACACCTTC. The encoded protein is CASSILSQGGYTF.

The J gene is TRBJ2-5, the V gene TRBV12-5; D is possibly TRBD2 (8 bases). Germline V gene sequence: CDR1 LGHNT, CDR2 FRNRAP. Trimming pared 7 bases from V and 5 bases from J, leaving 23 bases between. The CDR3 is 16 amino acids. This chain's CDR3 is CASAPSVGGGRETQYF. The CDR3 DNA reads TGTGCTAGTGCCCCCAGCGTAGGGGGCGGGAGGGAGACCCAGTACTTC.

This clone was seen a single time. The chain is built from TRBV30 and TRBJ1-5, with 8 nucleotides matching TRBD1. CDR1 GTSNPN and CDR2 SVGIG come from the germline V gene (reference sequence). V was pared by 2 bases and J by 6 bases, with 3 bases of the junction left unmatched. The CDR3 is 13 amino acids. The CDR3 here is CAWSSGGGQPQHF. CDR3 DNA: TGTGCCTGGAGTTCAGGGGGCGGTCAGCCCCAGCATTTT.

J is TRBJ2-7 and V is TRBV7-3; D unresolved. Germline V gene sequence: CDR1 SGHTA, CDR2 FQGTGA. The CDR3 runs to 14 residues. The ends were cut back, 2 bases at V and 6 bases at J, with 14 bases in the middle. The CDR3 DNA follows: TGTGCCAGCAGCTTAGACGGGTTAAGAAGCGAGCAGTACTTC. It is translated as CASSLDGLRSEQYF.

The genes are TRBV5-1 and TRBJ2-5; possibly TRBD1 for D (6 bases). This CDR3 has 14 amino acids. CDR1 and CDR2 from the germline V gene are SGHRS and YFSETQ. Trimming removed 2 bases at V and 1 base at J, with 9 bases between. The CDR3 sequence: CASSLRQVQETQYF. In DNA, the CDR3 is TGCGCCAGCAGCTTACGACAGGTCCAAGAGACCCAGTACTTC.

The V gene is TRBV11-3, the J gene TRBJ2-7, with D uncertain. CDR1 SGHNT and CDR2 YENEEA come from the germline V gene. The CDR3 has 15 residues. Trimming removed 5 bases from V and 0 bases from J, with 14 bases in between. The CDR3: CASSAQARSSYEQYF. The CDR3, as DNA: TGTGCCAGCAGCGCTCAGGCTCGAAGCTCCTACGAGCAGTACTTC.

The gene calls are TRBV5-4 and TRBJ1-5; D is uncertain. V dropped 1 base and J dropped 3 bases, with 2 bases sitting between them. The CDR3 extends over 12 amino acids. Per germline, CDR1 SGHNT and CDR2 YYREEE (reference sequence). The CDR3 loop is CASSLPNQPQHF. The CDR3 region has the DNA TGTGCCAGCAGCTTGCCCAATCAGCCCCAGCATTTT.

The chain has TRBV7-2 and TRBJ1-1; no clear D. Germline CDR1 reads SGHTA; CDR2 reads FQGNSA. The CDR3 runs to 15 residues. V lost 5 bases, J lost 0 bases, and 13 bases lay in between. CDR3 amino acids: CASSQSRLMNTEAFF. The CDR3 DNA reads as TGTGCCAGCAGCCAATCGCGGCTGATGAACACTGAAGCTTTCTTT.

The gene calls are TRBV30 and TRBJ2-7; D not resolved. V dropped 0 bases and J dropped 3 bases, with 9 bases sitting between them. Germline V lookup: CDR1 GTSNPN, CDR2 SVGIG (reference sequence). The CDR3 contains 13 residues. The CDR3 DNA is TGTGCCTGGAGTGTAGGGCATGTCTACGAGCAGTACTTC. Translated: CAWSVGHVYEQYF.

The rearrangement joins TRBV30 to TRBJ2-2; possibly TRBD2 for D (5 bases). This CDR3 has 15 residues. Trimming stripped 2 bases from V and 3 bases from J, with 13 bases between. Germline CDR1 and CDR2: GTSNPN and SVGIG (reference sequence). The CDR3 sequence is CAWSTGPGYTGELFF. CDR3 DNA sequence: TGTGCCTGGAGTACGGGCCCGGGATACACCGGGGAGCTGTTTTTT.

This chain joins TRBV30 and TRBJ1-1; no clear D gene. Germline V gene sequence: CDR1 GTSNPN, CDR2 SVGIG (reference sequence). This CDR3 contains 14 residues. V lost 0 bases and J lost 3, with 11 bases in between. CDR3 in DNA: TGTGCCTGGAGTGTTCCGAACTGGGACACTGAAGCTTTCTTT. Translated: CAWSVPNWDTEAFF.

The V and J genes are TRBV15 and TRBJ2-3, with 7 positions matching TRBD2. The trim removed 0 bases at V and 1 base at J, leaving 10 bases unmatched. This CDR3 has 18 residues. Germline V gene lookup returns CDR1 LNHNV and CDR2 YYDKDF (reference sequence). CDR3 sequence: CATSRDMIKRGGTDTQYF. The CDR3, as DNA: TGTGCCACCAGCAGAGATATGATCAAGCGGGGTGGCACAGATACGCAGTATTTT.